These T cell receptor beta chains were read from a single sample in a study of blood T cells in healthy people across ages. TCRdb ran MiXCR on the 5' RACE reads and lists one entry per CDR3 protein. The table lists hundreds of thousands of distinct CDR3 sequences, over 20% of them singletons, with roughly 3.6% in the top ten. The material sequenced was blood. Receptors were obtained from a man in his 70s in good health. The CDR3 runs from the conserved cysteine through the conserved F or W. Each record gives: J gene, clone size, V gene, D gene, CDR3 protein, CDR3 DNA. The D gene is left open where the match is weak. Some rows mark clone size as missing; the rest say once, few, many or name a class of expanded clone.

TRBJ2-5,many,TRBV29-1,.,CSVDSETQYF,TGCAGCGTTGATTCTGAGACCCAGTACTTC
TRBJ2-7,many,TRBV7-2,TRBD2,CASSLSLVAGDYEQYF,TGTGCCAGCAGCCTCTCCCTCGTGGCGGGAGACTACGAGCAGTACTTC
TRBJ1-4,.,TRBV5-1,.,CASYGDNEKLFF,TGCGCCAGCTACGGAGATAATGAAAAACTGTTTTTT
TRBJ2-1,few,TRBV4-1,TRBD2,CASSQDVAGGYNEQFF,TGCGCCAGCAGCCAAGATGTAGCGGGAGGGTACAATGAGCAGTTCTTC
TRBJ2-5,few,TRBV6-1,.,CASRSEGPRAKETQYF,TGTGCCAGCAGAAGTGAGGGGCCGAGGGCGAAAGAGACCCAGTACTTC
TRBJ1-1,few,TRBV5-5,.,CASSLGPGASTEAFF,TGTGCCAGCAGCTTGGGGCCGGGGGCGAGCACTGAAGCTTTCTTT
TRBJ2-2,few,TRBV28,.,CASRLQNTGELFF,TGTGCCAGCAGGCTCCAGAACACCGGGGAGCTGTTTTTT
TRBJ2-1,.,TRBV6-5,.,CASRSLNEQFF,TGTGCCAGCAGGTCCCTTAATGAGCAGTTCTTC
TRBJ2-1,many,TRBV29-1,TRBD2,CSVGLAGSRNEQFF,TGCAGCGTCGGACTAGCGGGATCAAGGAATGAGCAGTTCTTC
TRBJ2-1,few,TRBV3-1,.,CASSQVGLHNEQFF,TGTGCCAGCAGCCAAGTGGGACTGCACAATGAGCAGTTCTTC
TRBJ1-4,few,TRBV5-1,.,CASSLKGTNEKLFF,TGCGCCAGCAGCTTAAAAGGGACTAATGAAAAACTGTTTTTT
TRBJ1-4,.,TRBV5-1,.,CASSLVRGSEKLFF,TGCGCCAGCAGCTTGGTCAGGGGTAGCGAAAAACTGTTTTTT
TRBJ2-5,few,TRBV5-1,TRBD2,CASSLGLAGGKETQYF,TGCGCCAGCAGCTTGGGACTAGCGGGAGGGAAGGAGACCCAGTACTTC
TRBJ2-5,few,TRBV28,TRBD2,CASSLRAGLGQETQYF,TGTGCCAGCAGTCTTAGGGCCGGACTAGGGCAAGAGACCCAGTACTTC
TRBJ1-1,few,TRBV28,.,CASSLSVTEAFF,TGTGCCAGCAGTTTATCGGTCACTGAAGCTTTCTTT
TRBJ1-2,few,TRBV6-5,.,CASSYLSQANYGYTF,TGTGCCAGCAGTTACCTGTCACAGGCTAACTATGGCTACACCTTC
TRBJ2-7,few,TRBV9,.,CASSVALGINYEQYF,TGTGCCAGCAGCGTAGCCCTAGGAATTAACTACGAGCAGTACTTC
TRBJ2-1,few,TRBV10-2,TRBD2,CASHAGRLSYNEQFF,TGCGCCAGCCATGCCGGGAGGCTCTCCTACAATGAGCAGTTCTTC
TRBJ1-2,few,TRBV12-3/TRBV12-4,.,CASSDLGGNYGYTF,TGTGCCAGCAGCGACCTTGGTGGGAACTATGGCTACACCTTC
TRBJ2-7,.,TRBV11-2,.,CASSLAGSGVSYEQYF,TGTGCCAGCAGCTTAGCGGGGTCAGGCGTCTCCTACGAGCAGTACTTC
TRBJ2-4,.,TRBV29-1,.,CSVEGGNIQYF,TGCAGCGTTGAAGGAGGGAACATTCAGTACTTC
TRBJ2-7,.,TRBV11-1,.,CASSAQESYEQYF,TGTGCCAGCAGCGCCCAGGAGTCCTACGAGCAGTACTTC
TRBJ2-7,.,TRBV20-1,.,CSARDWGSFYEQYF,TGCAGTGCTAGAGATTGGGGGTCTTTCTACGAGCAGTACTTC
TRBJ1-1,few,TRBV20-1,.,CSARDRLVGGNTEAFF,TGCAGTGCTAGAGATCGGCTTGTGGGGGGGAACACTGAAGCTTTCTTT
TRBJ1-4,few,TRBV12-3/TRBV12-4,.,CASSSRSTNEKLFF,TGTGCCAGCAGCTCCCGATCAACTAATGAAAAACTGTTTTTT
TRBJ2-5,.,TRBV12-3/TRBV12-4,.,CASSRGLRETQYF,TGTGCCAGCAGTCGAGGACTACGGGAGACCCAGTACTTC
TRBJ2-3,.,TRBV7-2,.,CAISLQGGTDTQYF,TGTGCCATCAGCTTGCAAGGAGGCACAGATACGCAGTATTTT
TRBJ1-2,.,TRBV28,.,CASSPPGGANYGYTF,TGTGCCAGCAGTCCCCCGGGGGGGGCTAACTATGGCTACACCTTC
TRBJ2-7,few,TRBV6-6,TRBD1,CASSYTPGGYEQYF,TGTGCCAGCAGTTACACGCCAGGGGGATACGAGCAGTACTTC
TRBJ1-1,.,TRBV5-6,.,CASSLSFLLDLLNTEAFF,TGTGCCAGCAGCTTGAGTTTTTTACTGGACCTACTGAACACTGAAGCTTTCTTT
TRBJ1-1,.,TRBV19,TRBD1,CASSTDRGTEAFF,TGTGCCAGTAGTACGGACAGGGGAACTGAAGCTTTCTTT
TRBJ2-1,.,TRBV30,TRBD2,CAWGTSGTSYNEQFF,TGTGCCTGGGGCACCAGCGGGACCTCCTACAATGAGCAGTTCTTC
TRBJ2-3,.,TRBV9,.,CASSRLGTASTDTQYF,TGTGCCAGCAGCAGACTCGGGACGGCTAGCACAGATACGCAGTATTTT
TRBJ2-5,few,TRBV12-3/TRBV12-4,.,CASSFSLGGAQETQYF,TGTGCCAGCAGTTTCTCCCTTGGGGGAGCCCAAGAGACCCAGTACTTC
TRBJ1-4,.,TRBV27,.,CASSLFIGGATNEKLFF,TGTGCCAGCAGTTTATTTATAGGTGGAGCAACTAATGAAAAACTGTTTTTT
TRBJ1-4,few,TRBV25-1,.,CASSRSNEKLFF,TGTGCCAGCAGCAGGAGTAATGAAAAACTGTTTTTT
TRBJ2-1,.,TRBV7-2,TRBD2,CASSLVDTSGTYNEQFF,TGTGCCAGCAGCTTAGTTGATACTAGCGGGACCTACAATGAGCAGTTCTTC
TRBJ1-5,.,TRBV12-3/TRBV12-4,TRBD1,CASSPRDRGLQPQHF,TGTGCCAGCAGCCCCCGGGACAGGGGGCTTCAGCCCCAGCATTTT
TRBJ2-5,few,TRBV6-1,.,CASHRGGETQYF,TGTGCCAGCCACAGGGGAGGGGAGACCCAGTACTTC
TRBJ2-3,.,TRBV6-1,TRBD2,CASSEPGGPTDTQYF,TGTGCCAGCAGTGAACCGGGAGGCCCCACAGATACGCAGTATTTT
TRBJ2-3,few,TRBV24-1,.,CATSLGVPDTQYF,TGTGCCACCTCTTTGGGGGTTCCAGATACGCAGTATTTT
TRBJ2-7,.,TRBV7-2,.,CASSLPAGIRDEQYF,TGTGCCAGCAGCTTACCGGCAGGGATTCGTGACGAGCAGTACTTC
TRBJ1-1,.,TRBV5-1,.,CASTGTNTEAFF,TGCGCCAGCACAGGGACGAACACTGAAGCTTTCTTT
TRBJ2-1,.,TRBV20-1,.,CSARDGRSPLENEQFF,TGCAGTGCTAGAGATGGACGTTCCCCCCTTGAGAATGAGCAGTTCTTC
TRBJ1-6,few,TRBV20-1,TRBD1,CSAREGGQGGNSPLHF,TGCAGTGCTAGAGAAGGGGGACAGGGGGGTAATTCACCCCTCCACTTT
TRBJ2-4,once,TRBV12-3/TRBV12-4,TRBD2,CASCSGGKNIQYF,TGTGCCAGCTGTTCCGGGGGGAAAAACATTCAGTACTTC
TRBJ1-2,once,TRBV27,.,CASSLIGNYGYTF,TGTGCCAGCAGTTTAATAGGGAATTATGGCTACACCTTC
TRBJ2-3,.,TRBV29-1,.,CSVPGEFTDTQYF,TGCAGCGTCCCCGGGGAGTTCACAGATACGCAGTATTTT
TRBJ2-2,.,TRBV28,.,CASSLTEPGELFF,TGTGCCAGCAGTTTGACGGAACCCGGGGAGCTGTTTTTT
TRBJ2-5,few,TRBV3-1,.,CASSQGRPGVGQTQYF,TGTGCCAGCAGCCAAGGTCGTCCGGGAGTTGGGCAGACCCAGTACTTC